The 31 T cell receptor beta chains below were found in one sample sequenced in a study of blood T cell repertoires in COVID-19. The table came from immunoSEQ multiplex PCR; TCRdb's copy has only in-frame clones and leaves some out. This table has 310,000 or so clones, approximately 90% appearing once. The sample was PBMCs or T cells enriched from blood (not recorded which). The receptors derive from a woman between 40 and 55 years old who had recovered from COVID-19.

The chain uses TRBV5-1 and TRBJ2-3, with D possibly matching TRBD2 (6 bases). Germline CDR1 and CDR2: SGHRS and YFSETQ. With 4 bases removed from V and 5 bases from J, the gap between germline ends came to 11 bases. The CDR3 has 13 residues. The CDR3 region is CASSGEARDTQYF. The CDR3 region has the DNA TGCGCCAGCAGCGGGGAGGCCAGAGATACGCAGTATTTT.

CDR3 protein: CASSVTLPQASDTQYF. In DNA, the CDR3 is TGTGCCAGCAGTGTGACTCTCCCCCAAGCGTCAGATACGCAGTATTTT. This chain joins TRBV27 and TRBJ2-3; D ambiguous. The CDR3 is 16 residues long. CDR1 is MNHEY and CDR2 is SMNVEV in the germline V gene (reference sequence). V was cut by 5 bases and J by 4 bases, with 19 bases left in between.

The chain is built from TRBV6-5 and TRBJ1-1; TRBD1 might be the D (6 bases). The CDR3 has 14 amino acids. Germline CDR1 MNHEY, CDR2 SVGAGI. V was trimmed by 2 bases and J by 5 bases, leaving 12 bases between them. The CDR3 DNA sequence: TGTGCCAGCAGTTACCGGCAGGGGATAACTGAAGCTTTCTTT. Its protein is CASSYRQGITEAFF.

The genes are TRBV5-1 and TRBJ2-3; 9 nucleotides match TRBD2. J lost 0 bases, V lost 0 bases, and 2 bases had no gene match. The V gene's germline CDR1 is SGHRS and CDR2 YFSETQ. The CDR3 extends over 16 amino acids. As DNA, the CDR3 is TGCGCCAGCAGCTTGGTAGCGGGAGTGAGCACAGATACGCAGTATTTT. Its protein product is CASSLVAGVSTDTQYF.

The chain recombines TRBV12-3 or TRBV12-4 with TRBJ2-1; D possibly corresponds to TRBD2 (5 bases). The CDR3 loop spans 13 amino acids. Trimming removed 3 bases from V and 7 bases from J, with 10 bases in between. The CDR3 DNA reads as TGTGCCAGCAGTTTTTCCGGCGGGAATGAGCAGTTCTTC. Translation gives CASSFSGGNEQFF.

The chain recombines TRBV27 with TRBJ2-5, with a weak D call TRBD2 (6 bases). The CDR3 runs to 12 residues. Germline-derived CDR1 and CDR2 are MNHEY and SMNVEV (reference sequence). Trimming took off 2 bases at V and 5 bases at J, with 6 bases between the two ends. For the CDR3, the DNA is TGTGCCAGCAGTTTACGGGGGGAGACCCAGTACTTC. Amino acid sequence: CASSLRGETQYF.

The chain links TRBV2 to TRBJ1-3, with no clear D. The germline V and J ends were trimmed by 6 bases and 2 bases, with 11 bases remaining between them. Germline CDR1 is SNHLY and CDR2 is FYNNEI. The CDR3 has 14 amino acids. This CDR3 reads CASRTGVAGNTIYF. In DNA, the CDR3 is TGTGCCAGCAGAACCGGGGTAGCTGGAAACACCATATATTTT. Full variable domain (rest looked up from reference TRBV2 and TRBJ1-3): EPEVTQTPSHQVTQMGQEVILRCVPISNHLYFYWYRQILGQKVEFLVSFYNNEISEKSEIFDDQFSVERPDGSNFTLKIRSTKLEDSAMYFCASRTGVAGNTIYFGEGSWLTVV.

The gene calls are TRBV18 and TRBJ2-1; 8 bases are a match to TRBD2. The CDR3 contains 15 residues. Germline V gene sequence: CDR1 KGHSH, CDR2 LQKENI. After removal of 4 bases from V and 0 bases from J, the junction contained 2 bases not matched to a gene. This chain's CDR3 is CASSLREGSYNEQFF. CDR3 nucleotides: TGTGCCAGCTCACTTCGGGAGGGCTCCTACAATGAGCAGTTCTTC.

This rearrangement joins TRBV6-5 to TRBJ2-7; 7 nucleotides agree with TRBD1. CDR1 is MNHEY and CDR2 is SVGAGI in the germline V gene. With V trimmed by 8 bases and J by 4 bases, 8 bases remained unmatched. This CDR3 has 13 amino acids. CDR3 nucleotides: TGTGCCAGCGGTAGACAGGGCACTTACGAGCAGTACTTC. Translation gives CASGRQGTYEQYF.

A few counts support this clone. The chain carries TRBV4-3 and TRBJ1-1, with no clear D. The germline V gene encodes CDR1 LGHNA and CDR2 YSLEER. Between the trimmed V and J ends, which lost 0 bases and 5 bases, there was a span of 7 bases. This CDR3 region has 13 residues. The CDR3 DNA reads as TGCGCCAGCAGCCAAGACAGAAATACTGAAGCTTTCTTT. Protein: CASSQDRNTEAFF.

The chain couples TRBV7-2 to TRBJ2-5; TRBD2 matches at 11 bases. CDR1 and CDR2 from the germline V gene are SGHTA and FQGNSA. This CDR3 region has 15 residues. Germline trimming cut 5 bases from V and 8 bases from J; bases unmatched to any gene: 10. CDR3 DNA sequence: TGTGCCAGCAGCCCCCCGAGGGGGACTAGCGGAACCCAGTACTTC. Its translation is CASSPPRGTSGTQYF.

The chain couples TRBV10-3 to TRBJ2-1; D not certain. Trimming pared 0 bases from V and 10 bases from J, leaving 7 bases between. Germline-derived CDR1 and CDR2 are ENHRY and SYGVKD. The CDR3 sequence is 12 residues long. CDR3 loop: CAISESSGEQFF. In nucleotides, the CDR3 is TGTGCCATCAGTGAGTCTTCCGGGGAGCAGTTCTTC.

The chain has TRBV20-1 and TRBJ2-5; D ambiguous. Trimming took 3 bases from V and 4 from J, leaving 9 bases between them. The length of the CDR3 is 12 residues. The germline V gene encodes CDR1 DFQATT and CDR2 SNEGSKA (reference sequence). In DNA form, the CDR3 reads TGCAGTGCTAGTTGGAGAGGAGAGACCCAGTACTTC. Translating gives CSASWRGETQYF.

V is TRBV7-6 and J is TRBJ2-5; D is unresolved. Trimming pared 2 bases from V and 5 bases from J, leaving 9 bases between. CDR1 and CDR2 from the germline V gene are SGHVS and FNYEAQ. This CDR3 spans 13 amino acids. CDR3 nucleotide sequence: TGTGCCAGCAGCTTACAATCAGGCGAGACCCAGTACTTC. This gives the protein CASSLQSGETQYF.

The V gene is TRBV7-9, the J gene TRBJ2-3; the D gene is possibly TRBD2 (5 bases). The CDR3 has 14 residues. V was cut by 5 bases and J by 5 bases, with 14 bases left in between. Germline V gives CDR1 SEHNR, CDR2 FQNEAQ (reference sequence). CDR3 sequence: CASSPAGALDTQYF. For the CDR3, the DNA is TGTGCCAGCAGCCCCGCGGGCGCGCTAGATACGCAGTATTTT.

The genes are TRBV28 and TRBJ2-1, with TRBD1 as a possible D gene (7 bases). There are 14 residues in the CDR3. Germline V gene lookup returns CDR1 MDHEN and CDR2 SYDVKM. V was cut by 5 bases and J by 7 bases, with 15 bases left in between. CDR3 amino acids: CASSAGQQGNEQFF. Here the CDR3 DNA reads TGTGCCAGCAGTGCGGGACAGCAAGGGAATGAGCAGTTCTTC.

A single count supports this clone. The chain joins TRBV3-1 (or the pseudogene TRBV3-2) to TRBJ2-7, with 10 bases lining up with TRBD2. Per the germline V gene, CDR1 is LGHDT and CDR2 is YNNKEL (reference sequence). The CDR3 runs to 16 residues. V was clipped by 4 bases and J by 5 bases; unmatched bases: 11. The chain's CDR3 is CASSRSGGLASNEQYF. DNA of the CDR3: TGTGCCAGCAGCCGTAGCGGGGGACTAGCGTCCAACGAGCAGTACTTC.

Only a few counts were recorded for this clone. The chain is built from TRBV7-9 and TRBJ1-5, with TRBD1 as a possible D gene (6 bases). Germline V lookup: CDR1 SEHNR, CDR2 FQNEAQ (reference sequence). CDR3 size: 16 residues. V was clipped by 0 bases and J by 0 bases, with 9 bases between them. CDR3 in amino acids: CASSLAGDISNQPQHF. CDR3 DNA: TGTGCCAGCAGCTTAGCTGGGGACATTAGCAATCAGCCCCAGCATTTT.

This chain connects TRBV28 to TRBJ1-2; 10 nucleotides align to TRBD1. Germline V gives CDR1 MDHEN, CDR2 SYDVKM. CDR3 size: 15 residues. Trimming took 5 bases from V and 8 from J; bases not matched to a gene: 11. Here the CDR3 reads CASSTHGQGDEGYTF. The DNA of the CDR3 is TGTGCCAGCAGTACCCATGGACAGGGGGATGAGGGCTACACCTTC.

This chain joins TRBV2 and TRBJ2-3; TRBD2 matches 15 bases. Per germline, CDR1 SNHLY and CDR2 FYNNEI. This CDR3 has 14 amino acids. With 10 bases clipped from V and 8 bases from J, the junction kept 7 bases outside the gene matches. The CDR3 spells CAINPGLAGGTQYF. As DNA, the CDR3 is TGTGCCATTAACCCGGGACTAGCGGGAGGTACGCAGTATTTT.

The chain uses TRBV29-1 and TRBJ1-1; D is perhaps TRBD1 (5 bases). Trimming left V 3 bases short and J 1 base short, with 6 bases between. CDR3 size: 12 residues. From germline, CDR1 is SQVTM and CDR2 ANQGSEA. The CDR3, as DNA: TGCAGCGTTGAGCAGGGGAACACTGAAGCTTTCTTT. The encoded protein is CSVEQGNTEAFF.

The V call is TRBV24-1, the J call TRBJ2-5; 7 nucleotides match TRBD2. Germline V gene sequence: CDR1 KGHDR, CDR2 SFDVKD. V was clipped by 3 bases and J by 5 bases; unmatched bases: 5. This CDR3 has 14 residues. CDR3 region: CATSDNGLVETQYF. CDR3 nucleotides: TGTGCCACCAGTGATAACGGACTAGTGGAGACCCAGTACTTC.

With regard to this clone: Just one base apart from a much larger clone, this may be a read error. The CDR3 protein is CASSSAGGGRQPQHF. CDR3 DNA: TGTGCCAGCAGTTCCGCGGGGGGGGGCCGGCAGCCCCAGCATTTT. This chain joins TRBV28 and TRBJ1-5, with D possibly matching TRBD1 (6 bases). The CDR3 covers 15 residues. The germline V and J ends were trimmed by 4 bases and 7 bases, with 17 bases remaining between them. Per the germline V gene, CDR1 is MDHEN and CDR2 is SYDVKM.

This clone showed up just once. This chain uses TRBV7-3 with TRBJ2-1, with 12 nucleotides matching TRBD2. J lost 4 bases, V lost 5 bases, and 3 bases had no gene match. Germline V gene data show CDR1 as SGHTA and CDR2 as FQGTGA. This CDR3 has 15 amino acids. CDR3 protein: CASSPGLAGYNEQFF. In DNA form, the CDR3 reads TGTGCCAGCAGCCCCGGACTAGCGGGGTACAATGAGCAGTTCTTC. Looking up the rest from reference TRBV7-3 and TRBJ2-1 gives the full variable domain: GAGVSQTPSNKVTEKGKYVELRCDPISGHTALYWYRQSLGQGPEFLIYFQGTGAADDSGLPNDRFFAVRPEGSVSTLKIQRTERGDSAVYLCASSPGLAGYNEQFFGPGTRLTVL.

The table lists this clone with a few counts. The same CDR3 arises from other DNA sequences in this sample as well. J is TRBJ2-1 and V is TRBV28, with D tentatively TRBD2 (6 bases). The CDR3 is made up of 15 amino acids. V was trimmed by 2 bases and J by 0 bases, leaving 8 bases between them. CDR1 is MDHEN, CDR2 SYDVKM, per germline. Here the CDR3 DNA reads TGTGCCAGCAGTTTACGGGGGAGCTCCTACAATGAGCAGTTCTTC. Translation gives CASSLRGSSYNEQFF.

J is TRBJ1-1 and V is TRBV18; weak D call: TRBD1 (6 bases). Germline values: CDR1 KGHSH, CDR2 LQKENI. The CDR3 runs to 13 residues. V lost 5 bases and J 6 bases, leaving 13 bases between the germline ends. The CDR3 nucleotides read TGTGCCAGCTCAGGGACAATTGTGGCTGAAGCTTTCTTT. Translation: CASSGTIVAEAFF.

This clone was recorded at least ten times. The CDR3 sequence is CASSLGTLNTEAFF. CDR3 DNA: TGCGCCAGCAGCTTGGGGACATTGAACACTGAAGCTTTCTTT. The rearrangement links TRBV5-1 to TRBJ1-1; D is possibly TRBD1 (5 bases). V was cut by 0 bases and J by 0 bases, with 6 bases left in between. The CDR3 runs 14 residues. Looked up from germline, CDR1 is SGHRS and CDR2 is YFSETQ.

The J gene is TRBJ2-5, the V gene TRBV7-3, with 9 bases lining up with TRBD2. From germline, CDR1 is SGHTA and CDR2 FQGTGA. After removal of 3 bases from V and 2 bases from J, the junction contained 4 bases not matched to a gene. CDR3 length: 15 residues. CDR3 region: CASSFAGGGQETQYF. The CDR3 DNA reads TGTGCCAGCAGCTTTGCGGGAGGGGGACAAGAGACCCAGTACTTC. Full variable domain (remainder filled in from reference TRBV7-3 and TRBJ2-5): GAGVSQTPSNKVTEKGKYVELRCDPISGHTALYWYRQSLGQGPEFLIYFQGTGAADDSGLPNDRFFAVRPEGSVSTLKIQRTERGDSAVYLCASSFAGGGQETQYFGPGTRLLVL.

J is TRBJ1-6 and V is TRBV7-9; a weak D match, TRBD1 (6 bases). Germline V gives CDR1 SEHNR, CDR2 FQNEAQ (reference sequence). V was clipped by 6 bases and J by 7 bases, with 16 bases between them. CDR3 size: 15 residues. The DNA of the CDR3 is TGTGCCAGCAGTACAAGACAGGCCGAAAATTCACCCCTCCACTTT. Residues: CASSTRQAENSPLHF.

V and J are TRBV18 and TRBJ2-2; the match to TRBD2 covers 10 bases. The junction had 8 bases not matched to a gene; V was cut back by 4 bases and J by 3 bases. Germline loops: CDR1 KGHSH, CDR2 LQKENI. The CDR3 has 17 amino acids. The CDR3 spells CASSRQAGGSDTGELFF. The CDR3 DNA reads as TGTGCCAGCTCACGACAAGCGGGAGGGTCGGACACCGGGGAGCTGTTTTTT.

The gene calls are TRBV9 and TRBJ2-7; weak D call: TRBD2 (5 bases). CDR1 and CDR2 (germline): SGDLS, YYNGEE. With 2 bases removed from V and 0 bases from J, the gap between germline ends came to 9 bases. This CDR3 has 14 residues. The CDR3 nucleotides read TGTGCCAGCAGCGTCGACTATTCCTCCTACGAGCAGTACTTC. It translates to CASSVDYSSYEQYF.